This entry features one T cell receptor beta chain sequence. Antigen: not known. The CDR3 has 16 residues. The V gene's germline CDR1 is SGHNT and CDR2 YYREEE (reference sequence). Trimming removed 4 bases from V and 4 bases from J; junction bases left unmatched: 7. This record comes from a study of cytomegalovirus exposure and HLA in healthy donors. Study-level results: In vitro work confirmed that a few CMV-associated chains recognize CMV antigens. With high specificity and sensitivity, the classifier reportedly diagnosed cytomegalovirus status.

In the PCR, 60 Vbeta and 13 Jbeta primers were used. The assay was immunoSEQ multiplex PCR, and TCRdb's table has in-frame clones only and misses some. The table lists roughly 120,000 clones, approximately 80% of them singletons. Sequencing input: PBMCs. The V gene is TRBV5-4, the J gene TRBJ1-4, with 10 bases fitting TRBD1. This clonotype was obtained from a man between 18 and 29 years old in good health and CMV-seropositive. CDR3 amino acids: CASSVGQGSLNEKLFF. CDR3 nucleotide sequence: TGTGCCAGCAGCGTGGGACAGGGGTCACTTAATGAAAAACTGTTTTTT.